The clone carrying this T cell receptor beta chain was picked up one time. Its cognate antigen is unknown. Clones were sequenced by immunoSEQ multiplex PCR, and TCRdb holds only the in-frame ones, with some missing. The table lists tens of thousands of clones, 80% to 95% of them singletons, with roughly 3.1% in the top ten. This record comes from a study of T cell responses to AZD1222 COVID-19 vaccine. General study results and limits: No day 14 peak samples; only post-peak repertoires were characterized. Donor demographics were predominantly white British with a female majority; clonal diversity may be underestimated.

Investigators merged groups given second doses at roughly 4 or roughly 12 weeks. This TCR came from an adult who received the AZD1222 COVID-19 vaccine. This specimen was peripheral blood, taken 28 days after the second AZD1222 dose.

CDR3 DNA: TGTGCCAGCACCAAAGGTCTCGGGGGTGGACAAGAGACCCAGTACTTC. Translating gives CASTKGLGGGQETQYF. This chain joins TRBV9 and TRBJ2-5; D perhaps matches TRBD2 (6 bases). V shed 6 bases and J shed 2 bases, with 20 bases lying between them. The germline V gene has CDR1 SGDLS and CDR2 YYNGEE. The CDR3 runs 16 residues.